The present TCR beta chain was sequenced within a study of beta chain features in type 1 diabetes. Study-wide results and limits: For Type 1 diabetes patients, all four CD4+ subsets carried TCRB CDR3s that were moderately but significantly shorter.

The sample holds a few counts of this clone. Its antigen is not identified. As every portion of the isolated RNA was reverse transcribed, the sequencing read expressed TCRB transcripts. Measured with immunoSEQ multiplex PCR; TCRdb has only the in-frame clones, and not every one. The sample holds about 260,000 clones, about 23% seen once. Central memory, naive, regulatory and stem cell-like memory CD4+ cells were sorted by CD45RO/CCR7/CD25/CD127/CD95/CD27. Purity exceeding 95% was reached by all sorted populations. The receptor was isolated from a woman in her thirties with type 1 diabetes. Sequencing was carried out using naive CD4+ T cells from blood.

This chain's CDR3 is CSARRGTEAFF. The CDR3 DNA is TGCAGCGCCCGACGGGGCACTGAAGCTTTCTTT. V gene TRBV29-1 combines with J gene TRBJ1-1; D is unclear. Trimming pared 7 bases from V and 4 bases from J, leaving 10 bases between. In germline, CDR1 is SQVTM, CDR2 ANQGSEA. The CDR3 has 11 amino acids.